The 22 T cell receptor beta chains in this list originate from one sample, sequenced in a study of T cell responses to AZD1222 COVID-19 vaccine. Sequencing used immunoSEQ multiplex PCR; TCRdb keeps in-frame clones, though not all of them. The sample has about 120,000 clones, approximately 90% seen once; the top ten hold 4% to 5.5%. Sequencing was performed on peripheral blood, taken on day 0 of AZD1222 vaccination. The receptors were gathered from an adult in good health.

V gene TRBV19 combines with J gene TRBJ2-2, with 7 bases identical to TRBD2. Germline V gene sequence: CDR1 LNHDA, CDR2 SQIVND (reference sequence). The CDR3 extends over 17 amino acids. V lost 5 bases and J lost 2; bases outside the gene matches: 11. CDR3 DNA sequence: TGTGCCAGTAGTCCCCCCATCGGGGGGAAAAACACCGGGGAGCTGTTTTTT. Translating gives CASSPPIGGKNTGELFF.

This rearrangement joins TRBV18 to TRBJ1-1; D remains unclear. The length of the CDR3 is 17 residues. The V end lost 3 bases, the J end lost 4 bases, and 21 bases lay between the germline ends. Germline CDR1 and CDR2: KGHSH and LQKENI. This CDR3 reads CASSPRMSSRVGTEAFF. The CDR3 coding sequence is TGTGCCAGCTCACCCCGCATGTCGTCGAGGGTAGGCACTGAAGCTTTCTTT.

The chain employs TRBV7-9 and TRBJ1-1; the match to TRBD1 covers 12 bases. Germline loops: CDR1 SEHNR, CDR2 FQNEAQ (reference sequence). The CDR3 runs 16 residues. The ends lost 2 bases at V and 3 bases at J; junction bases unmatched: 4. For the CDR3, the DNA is TGTGCCAGCAGCTTATGGGACAGGGGGCGGGACACTGAAGCTTTCTTT. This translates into CASSLWDRGRDTEAFF.

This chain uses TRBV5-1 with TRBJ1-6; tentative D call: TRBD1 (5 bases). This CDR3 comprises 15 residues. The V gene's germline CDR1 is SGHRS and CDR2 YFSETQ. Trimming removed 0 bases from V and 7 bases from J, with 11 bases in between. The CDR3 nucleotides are TGCGCCAGCAGCTTGGGGGGCCTGGAGAATTCACCCCTCCACTTT. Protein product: CASSLGGLENSPLHF.

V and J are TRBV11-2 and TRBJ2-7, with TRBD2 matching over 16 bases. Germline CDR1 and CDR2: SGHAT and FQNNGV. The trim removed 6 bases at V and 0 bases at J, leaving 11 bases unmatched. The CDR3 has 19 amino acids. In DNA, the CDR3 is TGTGCCAGCAGTCAGCCGGGACTAGCGGGGGGGTGGAGCTCCTACGAGCAGTACTTC. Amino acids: CASSQPGLAGGWSSYEQYF.

The CDR3 sequence: CASSVPGQGLTNTGELFF. The DNA for the CDR3 is TGTGCCAGCAGCGTTCCGGGACAGGGACTAACGAACACCGGGGAGCTGTTTTTT. The chain links TRBV9 to TRBJ2-2; TRBD1 agrees at 9 bases. V lost 2 bases, J lost 0 bases, and 8 bases stayed unmatched. CDR1 is SGDLS and CDR2 is YYNGEE in the germline V gene. There are 18 residues in the CDR3.

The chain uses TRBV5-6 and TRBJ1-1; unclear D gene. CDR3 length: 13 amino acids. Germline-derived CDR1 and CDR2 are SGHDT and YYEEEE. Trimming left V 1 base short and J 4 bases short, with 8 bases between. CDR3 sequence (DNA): TGTGCCAGCAGCTTGTTGGGCCCCACTGAAGCTTTCTTT. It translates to CASSLLGPTEAFF.

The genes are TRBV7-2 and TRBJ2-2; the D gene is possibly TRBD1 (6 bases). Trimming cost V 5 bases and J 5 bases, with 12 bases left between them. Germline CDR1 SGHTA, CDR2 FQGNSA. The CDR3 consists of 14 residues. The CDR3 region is CASSLGAGTGELFF. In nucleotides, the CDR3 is TGTGCCAGCAGCCTGGGGGCAGGGACCGGGGAGCTGTTTTTT.

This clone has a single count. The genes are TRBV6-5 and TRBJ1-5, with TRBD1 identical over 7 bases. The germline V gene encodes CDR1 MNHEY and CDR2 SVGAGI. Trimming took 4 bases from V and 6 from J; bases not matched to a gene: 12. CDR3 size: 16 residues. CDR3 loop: CASSSYRGIVGQPQHF. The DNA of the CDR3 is TGTGCCAGCAGTTCCTACAGGGGAATAGTAGGTCAGCCCCAGCATTTT.

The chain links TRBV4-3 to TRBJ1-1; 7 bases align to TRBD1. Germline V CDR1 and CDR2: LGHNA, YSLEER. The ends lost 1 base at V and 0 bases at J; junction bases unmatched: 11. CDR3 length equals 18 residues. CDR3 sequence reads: CASSQGRQGGTMNTEAFF. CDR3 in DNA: TGCGCCAGCAGCCAAGGCCGACAGGGTGGAACTATGAACACTGAAGCTTTCTTT.

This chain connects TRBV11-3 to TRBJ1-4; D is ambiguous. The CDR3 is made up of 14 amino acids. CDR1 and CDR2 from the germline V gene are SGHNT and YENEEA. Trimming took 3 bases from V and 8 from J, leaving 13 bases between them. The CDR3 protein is CASSFGQVPEKLFF. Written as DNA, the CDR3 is TGTGCCAGCAGCTTCGGCCAGGTTCCCGAAAAACTGTTTTTT.

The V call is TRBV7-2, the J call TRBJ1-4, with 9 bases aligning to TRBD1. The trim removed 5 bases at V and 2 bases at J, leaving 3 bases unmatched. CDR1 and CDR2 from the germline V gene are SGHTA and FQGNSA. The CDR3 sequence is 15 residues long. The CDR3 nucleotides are TGTGCCAGCAGCCTAGGGACAGGGACTAATGAAAAACTGTTTTTT. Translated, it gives CASSLGTGTNEKLFF.

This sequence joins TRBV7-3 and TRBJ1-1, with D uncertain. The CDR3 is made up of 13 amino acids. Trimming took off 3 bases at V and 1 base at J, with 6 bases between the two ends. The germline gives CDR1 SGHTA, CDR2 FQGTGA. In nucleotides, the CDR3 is TGTGCCAGCAGCTTCCAGCAGAACACTGAAGCTTTCTTT. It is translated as CASSFQQNTEAFF.

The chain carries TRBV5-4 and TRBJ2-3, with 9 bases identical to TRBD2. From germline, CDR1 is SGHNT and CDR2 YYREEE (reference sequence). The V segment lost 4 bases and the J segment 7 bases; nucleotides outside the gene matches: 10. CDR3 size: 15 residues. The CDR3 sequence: CASSASGGSFHTQYF. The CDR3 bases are TGTGCCAGCAGCGCCAGCGGGGGGTCTTTCCATACGCAGTATTTT.

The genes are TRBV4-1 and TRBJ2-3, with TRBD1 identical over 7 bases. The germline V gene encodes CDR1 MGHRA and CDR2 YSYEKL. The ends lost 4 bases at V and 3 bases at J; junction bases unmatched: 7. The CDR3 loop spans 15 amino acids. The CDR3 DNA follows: TGCGCCAGCAGCCCCCGACAGGGAAGAACAGATACGCAGTATTTT. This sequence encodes CASSPRQGRTDTQYF.

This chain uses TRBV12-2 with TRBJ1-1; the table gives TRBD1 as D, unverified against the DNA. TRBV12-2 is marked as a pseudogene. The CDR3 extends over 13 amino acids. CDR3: CASRLWQITEAFF. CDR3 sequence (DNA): TGTGCAAGTCGCTTATGGCAGATAACTGAAGCTTTCTTT.

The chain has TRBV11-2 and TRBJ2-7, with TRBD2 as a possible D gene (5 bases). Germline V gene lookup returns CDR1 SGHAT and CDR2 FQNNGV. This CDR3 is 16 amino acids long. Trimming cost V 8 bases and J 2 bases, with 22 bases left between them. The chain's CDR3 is CASGVGGILNPYEQYF. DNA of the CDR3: TGTGCCAGCGGGGTTGGAGGTATCTTGAACCCCTACGAGCAGTACTTC.

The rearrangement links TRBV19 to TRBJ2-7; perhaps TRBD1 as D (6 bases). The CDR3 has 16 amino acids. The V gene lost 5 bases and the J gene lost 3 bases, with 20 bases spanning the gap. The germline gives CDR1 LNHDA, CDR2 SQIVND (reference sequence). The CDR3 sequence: CASSATRQVTYYEQYF. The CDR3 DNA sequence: TGTGCCAGTAGTGCTACTCGACAGGTTACCTACTACGAGCAGTACTTC.

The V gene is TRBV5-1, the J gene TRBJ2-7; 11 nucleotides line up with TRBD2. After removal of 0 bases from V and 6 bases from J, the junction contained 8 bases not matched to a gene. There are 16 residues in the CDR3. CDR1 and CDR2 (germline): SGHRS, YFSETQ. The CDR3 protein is CASSLGTSGWVSEQYF. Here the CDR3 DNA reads TGCGCCAGCAGCTTGGGGACTAGCGGGTGGGTCTCCGAGCAGTACTTC.

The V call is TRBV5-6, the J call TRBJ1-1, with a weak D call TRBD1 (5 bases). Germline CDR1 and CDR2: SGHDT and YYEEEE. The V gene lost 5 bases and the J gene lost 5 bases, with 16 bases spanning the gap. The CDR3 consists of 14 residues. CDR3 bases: TGTGCCAGCAGTTGGGGCCCTAGAAGGACTGAAGCTTTCTTT. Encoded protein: CASSWGPRRTEAFF.

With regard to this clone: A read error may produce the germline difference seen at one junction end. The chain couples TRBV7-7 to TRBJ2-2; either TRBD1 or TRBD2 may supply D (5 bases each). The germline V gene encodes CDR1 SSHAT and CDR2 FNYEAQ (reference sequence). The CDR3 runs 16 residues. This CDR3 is CASSSRDPGTTGELFF. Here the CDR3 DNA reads TGTGCTAGCAGCTCGAGGGACCCCGGGACCACCGGGGAGCTGTTTTTT.

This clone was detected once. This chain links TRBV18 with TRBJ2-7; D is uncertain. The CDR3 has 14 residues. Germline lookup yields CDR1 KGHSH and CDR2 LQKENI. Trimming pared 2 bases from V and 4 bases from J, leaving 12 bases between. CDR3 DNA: TGTGCCAGCTCACCAGACGGGCGAAGGTACGAGCAGTACTTC. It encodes CASSPDGRRYEQYF.